The source of this T cell receptor beta chain is a study of T-cell reconstitution after alpha-beta-depleted transplantation in children. Germline CDR1 reads SGHKS; CDR2 reads YYEKEE (reference sequence). The CDR3 runs to 14 residues. V lost 1 base and J lost 6, with 11 bases in between. This clonotype came up many times. Preparation of the TCRbeta library used unique molecular identifiers. TCRdb re-called the PCR reads through MiXCR, storing one row per CDR3 protein. The table has approximately 400,000 distinct CDR3 sequences, approximately 11% seen once. The specimen comprised PBMCs from the stem cell graft donor, sampled from the stem cell graft. This sequence joins TRBV5-5 and TRBJ2-4; no clear D gene. The source of this sequence is a human donor who donated a stem cell graft to a child with acute myeloid leukemia. The CDR3 sequence is CASSLRAVPNIQYF. For the CDR3, the DNA is TGTGCCAGCAGCTTGCGGGCAGTCCCAAACATTCAGTACTTC.